The 10 T cell receptor beta chains below come from one sample, sequenced in a study of T cell responses to AZD1222 COVID-19 vaccine. Data came from immunoSEQ multiplex PCR; TCRdb stores just in-frame clones and leaves some out. Among 90,000 to 130,000 clones listed, around 81% were seen once. This specimen was peripheral blood, taken on day 0 of AZD1222 vaccination. The receptors come from an adult in good health.

For this clone: One end of the junction is discordant with germline, which a read error may explain. The genes are TRBV20-1 and TRBJ2-7; 9 nucleotides align to TRBD2. The CDR3 length is 10 residues. Germline CDR1 and CDR2: DFQATT and SNEGSKA (reference sequence). CDR3 in DNA: TGCAGGGCTAGCGGGAACGAGCAGTACTTC. Amino acids: CRASGNEQYF.

The chain recombines TRBV5-4 with TRBJ2-1, with 8 bases lining up with TRBD1. V lost 0 bases to trimming and J lost 7 bases; unmatched junction nucleotides: 3. CDR1 and CDR2 from the germline V gene are SGHNT and YYREEE (reference sequence). The length of the CDR3 is 14 residues. The CDR3 spells CASSLAGGINEQFF. The CDR3 region has the DNA TGTGCCAGCAGCTTGGCAGGGGGCATTAATGAGCAGTTCTTC.

This chain links TRBV5-4 with TRBJ2-5; no definite D call. The V gene's germline CDR1 is SGHNT and CDR2 YYREEE (reference sequence). The CDR3 loop spans 14 amino acids. V was clipped by 0 bases and J by 6 bases, with 12 bases between them. CDR3 coding DNA: TGTGCCAGCAGCTTGGAGGTGGGGTATAAGACCCAGTACTTC. Protein: CASSLEVGYKTQYF.

In nucleotides, the CDR3 is TGCGCCAGCAGCCCATCTGGGACTAGGGAGAAGACCCAGTACTTC. Translation: CASSPSGTREKTQYF. The chain is built from TRBV5-1 and TRBJ2-5; 8 bases line up with TRBD2. Germline V gene lookup returns CDR1 SGHRS and CDR2 YFSETQ. V trimming: 4 bases; J trimming: 6 bases; junction bases outside the gene matches: 11. The CDR3 runs 15 residues.

The rearrangement links TRBV30 to TRBJ2-5; D may be TRBD2 (6 bases). Trimming cost V 4 bases and J 1 base, with 13 bases left between them. Germline V gene data show CDR1 as GTSNPN and CDR2 as SVGIG (reference sequence). This CDR3 has 14 residues. The CDR3 DNA is TGTGCCTGGACGAGCCGGGGACTCCAAGAGACCCAGTACTTC. Translation: CAWTSRGLQETQYF.

V usage is TRBV11-1 and J usage is TRBJ2-1; TRBD2 aligns across 13 bases. This CDR3 comprises 16 residues. Germline lookup yields CDR1 SGHAT and CDR2 FQDESV (reference sequence). With V trimmed by 4 bases and J by 5 bases, 5 bases remained unmatched. CDR3 residues: CASSSRLAGGNNEQFF. DNA for the CDR3: TGTGCCAGCAGCTCTCGACTAGCGGGGGGCAACAATGAGCAGTTCTTC.

V is TRBV6-5 and J is TRBJ2-7, with TRBD2 identical over 8 bases. This CDR3 region has 15 residues. V lost 0 bases to trimming and J lost 7 bases; unmatched junction nucleotides: 8. The V gene's germline CDR1 is MNHEY and CDR2 SVGAGI. The CDR3 nucleotides read TGTGCCAGCAGTTACTCGGAAGCGGGGGCGAGGGAGCAGTACTTC. Protein sequence: CASSYSEAGAREQYF.

The chain carries TRBV19 and TRBJ1-5, with D possibly matching TRBD1 (6 bases). The ends were cut back, 3 bases at V and 11 bases at J, with 11 bases in the middle. This CDR3 spans 12 amino acids. Germline loops: CDR1 LNHDA, CDR2 SQIVND (reference sequence). CDR3 protein: CASSIRGGAQHF. DNA of the CDR3: TGTGCCAGTAGTATTCGAGGGGGGGCCCAGCATTTT.

J is TRBJ1-4 and V is TRBV27; D is perhaps TRBD1 (6 bases). The CDR3 length is 16 residues. The germline V gene encodes CDR1 MNHEY and CDR2 SMNVEV (reference sequence). Trimming shortened V by 5 bases and J by 4 bases, and 17 bases separated the two germline ends. The CDR3 bases are TGTGCCAGCAGTGCCACTACAGGGTATTTTAATGAAAAACTGTTTTTT. Protein sequence: CASSATTGYFNEKLFF.

This clone has a handful of counts. The genes are TRBV23-1 and TRBJ1-1; no clear D gene. TRBV23-1 has ORF status, its function being uncertain. Trimming pared 6 bases from V and 1 base from J, leaving 15 bases between. CDR3 size: 15 residues. CDR3 sequence reads: CASRPTALGNTEAFF. CDR3 nucleotide sequence: TGCGCCAGCAGGCCGACTGCCCTTGGGAACACTGAAGCTTTCTTT.